What follows are 32 T cell receptor beta chains derived from one specimen sequenced in a study of shared clonotypes between healthy human individuals. The repertoire was sequenced with immunoSEQ multiplex PCR; TCRdb's copy has only in-frame clones and lacks some. Found here are 600,000 or so clones, 98% of them singletons; the top ten hold approximately 0.33%. Positively selected for CCR7, the CD45RO-negative cells used as naive CD8 cells excluded terminally differentiated effector memory CD45RA+ cells. Sequencing used naive CD8+ T cells sorted from blood. The source of these receptors is a man under 40 in good health.

V gene TRBV7-8 combines with J gene TRBJ1-5, with 7 bases fitting TRBD1. V lost 1 base, J lost 0 bases, and 3 bases stayed unmatched. The CDR3 totals 16 residues. The germline gives CDR1 SGHVS, CDR2 FQNEAQ. CDR3 sequence reads: CASSLGAGGSNQPQHF. DNA of the CDR3: TGTGCCAGCAGCTTAGGGGCAGGGGGTAGCAATCAGCCCCAGCATTTT.

For the CDR3, the DNA is TGTGCCAGCGACCCACGAGGAGCCGGCTACACCTTC. Translated, it gives CASDPRGAGYTF. The genes are TRBV7-9 and TRBJ1-2; D is unclear. Germline CDR1 SEHNR, CDR2 FQNEAQ (reference sequence). The ends were cut back, 8 bases at V and 8 bases at J, with 15 bases in the middle. This CDR3 region has 12 residues.

This clone was seen a single time. CDR3 residues: CAISEPNTDTQYF. In DNA, the CDR3 is TGTGCCATCAGTGAACCTAACACAGATACGCAGTATTTT. The rearrangement uses TRBV10-3 and TRBJ2-3; D remains unclear. CDR1 is ENHRY, CDR2 SYGVKD, per germline. The CDR3 loop spans 13 amino acids. V was trimmed by 3 bases and J by 2 bases, leaving 6 bases between them.

The chain carries TRBV6-6 and TRBJ1-2, with D perhaps TRBD1 (6 bases). The germline gives CDR1 MNHNY, CDR2 SVGAGI (reference sequence). CDR3 length equals 16 residues. With 0 bases removed from V and 0 bases from J, the gap between germline ends came to 11 bases. CDR3 DNA: TGTGCCAGCAGTTACTCACGGGACACGGCTAACTATGGCTACACCTTC. Its protein product is CASSYSRDTANYGYTF.

The chain links TRBV5-5 to TRBJ2-7; TRBD1 agrees at 7 bases. There are 15 residues in the CDR3. V shed 0 bases, J shed 1 base, and the junction held 4 bases outside the gene matches. The V gene's germline CDR1 is SGHKS and CDR2 YYEKEE (reference sequence). CDR3: CASSLAGQVSYEQYF. The CDR3 DNA reads as TGTGCCAGCAGCTTGGCAGGACAGGTGTCCTACGAGCAGTACTTC. Looking up the rest from reference TRBV5-5 and TRBJ2-7 gives the full variable domain: DAGVTQSPTHLIKTRGQQVTLRCSPISGHKSVSWYQQVLGQGPQFIFQYYEKEERGRGNFPDRFSARQFPNYSSELNVNALLLGDSALYLCASSLAGQVSYEQYFGPGTRLTVT.

This clone is a singleton in its sample. The chain joins TRBV5-1 to TRBJ2-1, with D possibly matching TRBD1 (5 bases). In germline, CDR1 is SGHRS, CDR2 YFSETQ. The CDR3 totals 17 residues. Trimming pared 0 bases from V and 1 base from J, leaving 14 bases between. The CDR3 here is CASSLAEAGRSYNEQFF. The CDR3 bases are TGCGCCAGCAGCTTGGCCGAGGCAGGGCGGTCCTACAATGAGCAGTTCTTC.

The chain couples TRBV9 to TRBJ2-5; 8 bases are a match to TRBD2. Germline loops: CDR1 SGDLS, CDR2 YYNGEE. The junction had 4 bases not matched to a gene; V was cut back by 0 bases and J by 3 bases. There are 15 residues in the CDR3. The CDR3 region is CASSVELADKETQYF. The CDR3 nucleotides are TGTGCCAGCAGCGTAGAACTAGCGGACAAAGAGACCCAGTACTTC. The full variable domain, in which reference TRBV9 and TRBJ2-5 provide the parts outside the CDR3, is DSGVTQTPKHLITATGQRVTLRCSPRSGDLSVYWYQQSLDQGLQFLIQYYNGEERAKGNILERFSAQQFPDLHSELNLSSLELGDSALYFCASSVELADKETQYFGPGTRLLVL.

The chain recombines TRBV6-1 with TRBJ2-7, with a possible D match to TRBD1 (5 bases). V gave up 7 bases and J gave up 2 bases, with 9 bases separating them. The CDR3 is 12 amino acids. Germline CDR1 MNHNS, CDR2 SASEGT. The CDR3 DNA is TGTGCCAGCACGACAGTCGCCTACGAGCAGTACTTC. As protein: CASTTVAYEQYF.

This chain connects TRBV7-9 to TRBJ2-1; D not certain. The germline V gene encodes CDR1 SEHNR and CDR2 FQNEAQ (reference sequence). The CDR3 contains 16 residues. Trimming removed 2 bases from V and 0 bases from J, with 11 bases in between. CDR3 in DNA: TGTGCCAGCAGCTTATGGTGGCAGAGCTCCTACAATGAGCAGTTCTTC. It is translated as CASSLWWQSSYNEQFF. Drawing the rest from reference TRBV7-9 and TRBJ2-1, the complete variable domain is DTGVSQNPRHKITKRGQNVTFRCDPISEHNRLYWYRQTLGQGPEFLTYFQNEAQLEKSRLLSDRFSAERPKGSFSTLEIQRTEQGDSAMYLCASSLWWQSSYNEQFFGPGTRLTVL.

This rearrangement joins TRBV28 to TRBJ1-1; TRBD1 is a possible D gene (5 bases). V gave up 7 bases and J gave up 5 bases, with 11 bases separating them. CDR1 MDHEN and CDR2 SYDVKM come from the germline V gene. The CDR3 spans 12 residues. In DNA form, the CDR3 reads TGTGCCAGCACCCACGGGGGGACTGAAGCTTTCTTT. Encoded protein: CASTHGGTEAFF.

The chain employs TRBV27 and TRBJ2-7; weak D call: TRBD1 (5 bases). Germline CDR1 is MNHEY and CDR2 is SMNVEV (reference sequence). This CDR3 spans 13 amino acids. The V end was cut by 6 bases, the J end by 4 bases, with 13 bases between. The CDR3: CASSLSDRYEQYF. CDR3 nucleotides: TGTGCCAGCAGCCTGAGTGACAGATACGAGCAGTACTTC.

The V gene is TRBV7-6, the J gene TRBJ2-3; 10 bases agree with TRBD2. CDR1 is SGHVS and CDR2 is FNYEAQ in the germline V gene. This CDR3 contains 18 residues. Losses at the gene ends were 2 bases for V and 6 bases for J; bases not matched to a gene: 14. This CDR3 is CASSLLLAGVLKGDTQYF. CDR3 nucleotide sequence: TGTGCCAGCAGCTTACTCCTAGCGGGAGTCCTAAAGGGGGATACGCAGTATTTT.

Regarding this clone: Other DNA sequences of this sample code for an identical CDR3. The V gene is TRBV28, the J gene TRBJ2-7; no definite D call. Trimming removed 4 bases at V and 1 base at J, with 5 bases between. In germline, CDR1 is MDHEN, CDR2 SYDVKM. This CDR3 has 12 residues. The CDR3 coding sequence is TGTGCCAGCAGTTCCGTTTCCTACGAGCAGTACTTC. It specifies CASSSVSYEQYF.

The rearrangement uses TRBV4-3 and TRBJ1-2; D uncertain. Trimming took off 0 bases at V and 4 bases at J, with 12 bases between the two ends. The V gene's germline CDR1 is LGHNA and CDR2 YSLEER. The CDR3 has 15 residues. The CDR3 loop reads CASSQDRGFSYGYTF. In DNA, the CDR3 is TGCGCCAGCAGCCAAGACCGGGGTTTTAGCTATGGCTACACCTTC.

The V and J genes are TRBV4-3 and TRBJ1-1, with D perhaps matching TRBD1 (5 bases). V was clipped by 4 bases and J by 4 bases, with 16 bases between them. The V gene's germline CDR1 is LGHNA and CDR2 YSLEER. The CDR3 length is 15 residues. The CDR3 here is CASSPGGGMGTEAFF. The DNA for the CDR3 is TGCGCCAGCAGCCCCGGGGGAGGGATGGGCACTGAAGCTTTCTTT.

The V call is TRBV5-1, the J call TRBJ2-4; 7 positions agree with TRBD1. The V and J ends lost 7 bases and 6 bases, in that order; junction bases with no gene match: 7. The CDR3 spans 13 residues. Germline V gene lookup returns CDR1 SGHRS and CDR2 YFSETQ. The CDR3 DNA reads as TGCGCCAGCTCCAGGACAGGAATAAACATTCAGTACTTC. This codes for CASSRTGINIQYF.

The rearrangement uses TRBV6-1 and TRBJ2-1; D not certain. This CDR3 comprises 16 residues. The germline V gene has CDR1 MNHNS and CDR2 SASEGT. The germline V and J ends were trimmed by 0 bases and 6 bases, with 15 bases remaining between them. CDR3 nucleotides: TGTGCCAGCAGTGAAGCCGAGATCTGGGGTGGCAATGAGCAGTTCTTC. It specifies CASSEAEIWGGNEQFF.

The V and J genes are TRBV6-1 and TRBJ2-7; D is uncertain. The V and J ends lost 3 bases and 6 bases respectively, with 9 bases between them. Germline V CDR1 and CDR2: MNHNS, SASEGT. The CDR3 extends over 12 amino acids. CDR3 sequence (DNA): TGTGCCAGCAGTGATGTGGGCCTCGAGCAGTACTTC. This encodes CASSDVGLEQYF.

This clone was recorded once. The chain carries TRBV27 and TRBJ2-1; no firm D call. V was clipped by 2 bases and J by 10 bases, with 15 bases between them. The length of the CDR3 is 14 residues. Germline loops: CDR1 MNHEY, CDR2 SMNVEV (reference sequence). CDR3 in DNA: TGTGCCAGCAGTTTAATTCCTACCCCCACAGAGCAGTTCTTC. Its protein product is CASSLIPTPTEQFF.

This chain connects TRBV29-1 to TRBJ2-3, with 8 bases matching TRBD2. The CDR3 contains 14 residues. Germline CDR1 and CDR2: SQVTM and ANQGSEA. The ends lost 7 bases at V and 1 base at J; junction bases unmatched: 7. Here the CDR3 DNA reads TGCAGCGCTCAGCGGGAGAAGCGCACAGATACGCAGTATTTT. Encoded protein: CSAQREKRTDTQYF.

The rearrangement joins TRBV11-2 to TRBJ2-2, with 7 bases matching TRBD2. The CDR3 sequence is 16 residues long. Germline assignment: CDR1 SGHAT and CDR2 FQNNGV. J lost 6 bases, V lost 3 bases, and 10 bases had no gene match. CDR3 sequence reads: CASSFGRGRAAGELFF. CDR3 coding DNA: TGTGCCAGCAGCTTCGGGCGAGGGAGGGCGGCCGGGGAGCTGTTTTTT.

The chain couples TRBV28 to TRBJ1-2; D is undetermined. The V gene's germline CDR1 is MDHEN and CDR2 SYDVKM. The CDR3 length is 15 residues. Trimming removed 4 bases at V and 5 bases at J, with 17 bases between. The CDR3: CASSSPPGSIYGYTF. CDR3 DNA sequence: TGTGCCAGCAGTTCACCGCCGGGATCGATATATGGCTACACCTTC.

The rearrangement links TRBV4-3 to TRBJ2-2; no definite D call. Deletions cut 0 bases from V and 6 bases from J, with 11 bases between. The CDR3 loop spans 15 amino acids. Looked up from germline, CDR1 is LGHNA and CDR2 is YSLEER. The CDR3 sequence: CASSQELMTAGELFF. The DNA for the CDR3 is TGCGCCAGCAGCCAAGAGCTAATGACCGCCGGGGAGCTGTTTTTT.

V usage is TRBV4-1 and J usage is TRBJ2-1; no firm D call. Germline lookup yields CDR1 MGHRA and CDR2 YSYEKL. The CDR3 sequence is 13 residues long. Trimming pared 1 base from V and 5 bases from J, leaving 6 bases between. The CDR3, as DNA: TGCGCCAGCAGCCAAGCTGAAAACAATGAGCAGTTCTTC. Its translation is CASSQAENNEQFF.

The chain links TRBV23-1 to TRBJ1-5, with unresolved D. TRBV23-1 is given ORF status, its function remaining uncertain. This CDR3 comprises 16 residues. V lost 2 bases and J 0 bases, leaving 11 bases between the germline ends. CDR3 sequence: CASSQAGRRSNQPQHF. CDR3 nucleotide sequence: TGCGCCAGCAGTCAAGCTGGCAGGCGTAGCAATCAGCCCCAGCATTTT.

This chain connects TRBV7-9 to TRBJ1-1, with D possibly TRBD1 on 6 matching bases. This CDR3 is built from 13 residues. The V end lost 3 bases, the J end lost 5 bases, and 10 bases lay between the germline ends. Germline CDR1 SEHNR, CDR2 FQNEAQ (reference sequence). The CDR3 DNA sequence: TGTGCCAGCAGCTTCCCAGGGGATACTGAAGCTTTCTTT. Amino acid sequence: CASSFPGDTEAFF.

This clone was found a few times. The genes are TRBV27 and TRBJ1-2; a possible D gene is TRBD1 (5 bases). Looked up from germline, CDR1 is MNHEY and CDR2 is SMNVEV (reference sequence). Trimming shortened V by 6 bases and J by 4 bases, and 12 bases separated the two germline ends. The CDR3 extends over 13 amino acids. Here the CDR3 DNA reads TGTGCCAGCAGCGACAGCGGACCCTATGGCTACACCTTC. Protein product: CASSDSGPYGYTF.

The J gene is TRBJ1-5, the V gene TRBV6-1, with a possible D match to TRBD1 (5 bases). V dropped 1 base and J dropped 3 bases, with 16 bases sitting between them. Germline V gives CDR1 MNHNS, CDR2 SASEGT. This CDR3 region has 17 residues. CDR3 loop: CASSEVGPTEANQPQHF. As DNA, the CDR3 is TGTGCCAGCAGTGAAGTCGGGCCGACAGAAGCCAATCAGCCCCAGCATTTT.

This chain connects TRBV2 to TRBJ2-7; D unresolved. V lost 6 bases and J 0 bases, leaving 6 bases between the germline ends. Germline V gives CDR1 SNHLY, CDR2 FYNNEI. The CDR3 sequence is 12 residues long. CDR3 DNA sequence: TGTGCCAGCAGGTCAGGCTCCTACGAGCAGTACTTC. It specifies CASRSGSYEQYF.

The chain joins TRBV7-2 to TRBJ1-1; 7 bases line up with TRBD1. The CDR3 extends over 15 amino acids. V lost 5 bases to trimming and J lost 0 bases; unmatched junction nucleotides: 6. The germline gives CDR1 SGHTA, CDR2 FQGNSA. CDR3 loop: CASSDWTGMNTEAFF. Written as DNA, the CDR3 is TGTGCCAGCAGCGACTGGACAGGTATGAACACTGAAGCTTTCTTT.

V usage is TRBV9 and J usage is TRBJ2-3; 10 nucleotides agree with TRBD1. The CDR3 covers 20 residues. The germline V gene has CDR1 SGDLS and CDR2 YYNGEE. The V gene end was trimmed by 0 bases and the J gene end by 1 base; junction bases not matched to a gene: 14. The CDR3 loop is CASSVEPGTGVYPGTDTQYF. The CDR3 DNA sequence: TGTGCCAGCAGCGTAGAGCCCGGGACAGGGGTGTACCCGGGCACAGATACGCAGTATTTT.

The chain employs TRBV9 and TRBJ2-3; 7 nucleotides match TRBD2. The CDR3 is made up of 16 amino acids. Germline V gives CDR1 SGDLS, CDR2 YYNGEE. With 3 bases clipped from V and 0 bases from J, the junction kept 7 bases outside the gene matches. CDR3 bases: TGTGCCAGCAGCGCCAAACTAGCGTCCAGCACAGATACGCAGTATTTT. Amino acids: CASSAKLASSTDTQYF.